The 21 T cell receptor beta chains presented below share a single source sample, sequenced in a study of CD8 T cells in Susac syndrome (dated by TCRdb to about 2019). Library creation used the immunoSEQ multiplex PCR assay. RNA was extracted using the RNeasy kit, and about 0.45 to 1 microgram was reverse transcribed with random hexamers. TCRdb reworked the public reads: Q25 trimming with fastp, MiXCR clone assembly, productive beta chains retained. For every CDR3 protein sequence, its rows merge into one entry that carries the most common genes and DNA. The sample has approximately 300,000 distinct CDR3 sequences on record, 89% of them singletons. The ten largest clones represent around 0.2% of the sample. Sequencing was carried out using CD8+ T cells from PBMCs. These receptors came from a human donor with multiple sclerosis.

This sequence joins TRBV20-1 and TRBJ2-1, with 8 bases lining up with TRBD1. The CDR3 runs to 16 residues. CDR1 is DFQATT and CDR2 is SNEGSKA in the germline V gene (reference sequence). The junction had 12 bases not matched to a gene; V was cut back by 5 bases and J by 3 bases. The CDR3 sequence is CSAHHKTGEHYNEQFF. In DNA, the CDR3 is TGCAGTGCTCACCACAAGACAGGGGAACACTACAATGAGCAGTTCTTC.

This chain uses TRBV19 with TRBJ2-1; D unresolved. Trimming removed 3 bases from V and 6 bases from J, with 9 bases in between. This CDR3 has 13 amino acids. The V gene's germline CDR1 is LNHDA and CDR2 SQIVND (reference sequence). The CDR3 DNA reads as TGTGCCAGTAGTATGATGTGGGGCAATGAGCAGTTCTTC. Translating gives CASSMMWGNEQFF.

The V call is TRBV25-1, the J call TRBJ2-7, with 13 bases fitting TRBD2. The germline gives CDR1 MGHDK, CDR2 SYGVNS. Germline trimming cut 4 bases from V and 3 bases from J; bases unmatched to any gene: 6. This CDR3 comprises 16 residues. The CDR3 DNA sequence: TGTGCCAGCAGTGGGGGACTAGCGGGAAATCTCTACGAGCAGTACTTC. Its translation is CASSGGLAGNLYEQYF.

CDR3 protein: CASSIDPRTGELFF. CDR3 nucleotide sequence: TGTGCCAGTAGTATAGATCCGCGCACCGGGGAGCTGTTTTTT. The chain is built from TRBV19 and TRBJ2-2; D is undetermined. The CDR3 loop spans 14 amino acids. The V end was cut by 0 bases, the J end by 4 bases, with 6 bases between. Per the germline V gene, CDR1 is LNHDA and CDR2 is SQIVND (reference sequence).

The sample holds a few counts of this clonotype. The chain recombines TRBV19 with TRBJ2-2; TRBD1 agrees at 7 bases. Germline V CDR1 and CDR2: LNHDA, SQIVND (reference sequence). The CDR3 loop spans 17 amino acids. V shed 4 bases and J 1 base; nucleotides not matched to a gene: 9. The CDR3 nucleotides read TGTGCCAGTAGTAACATTCTCAGGACAGGGAACACCGGGGAGCTGTTTTTT. Amino acids: CASSNILRTGNTGELFF.

This chain joins TRBV27 and TRBJ1-1, with unresolved D. V was trimmed by 11 bases and J by 6 bases, leaving 13 bases between them. The CDR3 contains 11 residues. CDR1 is MNHEY and CDR2 is SMNVEV in the germline V gene (reference sequence). The CDR3 protein is CASAGVAEAFF. The DNA for the CDR3 is TGTGCCTCGGCTGGGGTAGCTGAAGCTTTCTTT.

This clonotype was observed once. J is TRBJ1-5 and V is TRBV2; D remains unclear. V was shortened by 2 bases and J by 5 bases, with 7 bases between the two germline ends. The CDR3 extends over 13 amino acids. Germline CDR1 and CDR2: SNHLY and FYNNEI. The DNA for the CDR3 is TGTGCCAGCAGTGAATGGACTCATCAGCCCCAGCATTTT. Translated, it gives CASSEWTHQPQHF.

The rearrangement joins TRBV7-8 to TRBJ1-4; 7 bases fit TRBD1. The CDR3 contains 15 residues. Germline CDR1 reads SGHVS; CDR2 reads FQNEAQ. V shed 1 base and J 4 bases; nucleotides not matched to a gene: 3. This chain's CDR3 is CASSLVAGGNEKLFF. In nucleotides, the CDR3 is TGTGCCAGCAGCTTAGTTGCAGGGGGTAATGAAAAACTGTTTTTT.

The chain is built from TRBV5-1 and TRBJ2-1, with 8 bases matching TRBD2. CDR1 is SGHRS, CDR2 YFSETQ, per germline. The CDR3 is 15 residues long. Trimming took 2 bases from V and 5 from J; bases not matched to a gene: 6. The CDR3 DNA reads as TGCGCCAGCAGCTTACGGGGGGGCCCCAACAATGAGCAGTTCTTC. It yields the protein CASSLRGGPNNEQFF.

This rearrangement joins TRBV11-2 to TRBJ2-5; no reliable D call. Per the germline V gene, CDR1 is SGHAT and CDR2 is FQNNGV. Deletions cut 3 bases from V and 5 bases from J, with 19 bases between. CDR3 length equals 16 residues. In DNA form, the CDR3 reads TGTGCCAGCAGCTTTTCGCCTGGAGAAAACGGGGAGACCCAGTACTTC. Translation gives CASSFSPGENGETQYF.

The chain links TRBV15 to TRBJ2-3; D is possibly TRBD2 (6 bases). The germline V gene encodes CDR1 LNHNV and CDR2 YYDKDF (reference sequence). This CDR3 has 13 amino acids. Trimming pared 4 bases from V and 4 bases from J, leaving 9 bases between. CDR3 sequence: CATSMGGPDTQYF. The CDR3 nucleotides read TGTGCCACCAGCATGGGGGGACCAGATACGCAGTATTTT.

The chain joins TRBV19 to TRBJ2-1; D might be TRBD2 (6 bases). V dropped 7 bases and J dropped 1 base, with 17 bases sitting between them. The CDR3 is 16 amino acids. Germline V gene data show CDR1 as LNHDA and CDR2 as SQIVND (reference sequence). The CDR3 reads CASNLGGLVSYNEQFF. The CDR3, as DNA: TGTGCCAGTAACCTCGGAGGGCTAGTATCCTACAATGAGCAGTTCTTC.

V is TRBV11-2 and J is TRBJ2-7; the D call may be TRBD1 or TRBD2 (5 bases each). Germline V gene lookup returns CDR1 SGHAT and CDR2 FQNNGV. V was shortened by 6 bases and J by 6 bases, with 15 bases between the two germline ends. CDR3 size: 13 residues. CDR3 residues: CASSYVRGREQYF. CDR3 nucleotide sequence: TGTGCCAGCAGTTATGTCCGGGGACGCGAGCAGTACTTC.

This chain joins TRBV4-3 and TRBJ2-7, with D perhaps matching TRBD1 (5 bases). The CDR3 length is 14 residues. The V end lost 0 bases, the J end lost 2 bases, and 8 bases lay between the germline ends. Germline V gene lookup returns CDR1 LGHNA and CDR2 YSLEER. The CDR3 reads CASSQEAGTYEQYF. Written as DNA, the CDR3 is TGCGCCAGCAGCCAAGAGGCAGGGACCTACGAGCAGTACTTC.

This clonotype came up a few times. The CDR3 region has the DNA TGTGCCAGCAGCCTATGGACAGGAGGGGACTACGAGCAGTACTTC. Translated: CASSLWTGGDYEQYF. The rearrangement uses TRBV4-2 and TRBJ2-7; tentative D call: TRBD1 (7 bases). Germline V gene sequence: CDR1 LGHNA, CDR2 YNFKEQ. V was clipped by 4 bases and J by 3 bases, with 16 bases between them. This CDR3 comprises 15 residues.

The chain couples TRBV13 to TRBJ2-1; D unresolved. The germline V gene has CDR1 PRHDT and CDR2 FYEKMQ (reference sequence). This CDR3 region has 14 residues. Trimming cost V 0 bases and J 6 bases, with 9 bases left between them. This CDR3 is CASSLGGLPNEQFF. CDR3 DNA sequence: TGTGCCAGCAGCTTAGGGGGCTTGCCCAATGAGCAGTTCTTC.

This clonotype has more than one count but fewer than ten. The chain is built from TRBV6-1 and TRBJ2-4, with unresolved D. V lost 6 bases and J 1 base, leaving 13 bases between the germline ends. The CDR3 totals 15 residues. The germline gives CDR1 MNHNS, CDR2 SASEGT. The CDR3 region has the DNA TGTGCCAGCAGACCTACCCGGGCCGCCAAAAACATTCAGTACTTC. The encoded protein is CASRPTRAAKNIQYF.

The chain carries TRBV19 and TRBJ2-1; 9 nucleotides agree with TRBD2. Trimming cost V 3 bases and J 4 bases; bases outside gene matches: 10. The CDR3 runs 17 residues. The V gene's germline CDR1 is LNHDA and CDR2 SQIVND (reference sequence). This chain's CDR3 is CASSMREGLAVYNEQFF. CDR3 DNA sequence: TGTGCCAGTAGTATGAGGGAGGGACTAGCTGTGTACAATGAGCAGTTCTTC.

The chain links TRBV11-2 to TRBJ1-1; D gene unclear. V dropped 6 bases and J dropped 4 bases, with 12 bases sitting between them. This CDR3 is 13 amino acids long. Germline assignment: CDR1 SGHAT and CDR2 FQNNGV. The CDR3 here is CASRFNRGTEAFF. CDR3 bases: TGTGCCAGCAGGTTTAACCGGGGCACTGAAGCTTTCTTT.

With regard to this clonotype: A junction boundary mismatches the germline segment, possibly from a read error. The rearrangement joins TRBV7-7 to TRBJ2-2; 8 bases agree with TRBD1. This CDR3 comprises 16 residues. CDR1 is SSHAT and CDR2 is FNYEAQ in the germline V gene (reference sequence). The DNA for the CDR3 is TGTGCTAGCAGCTCTAGGGGACAGGCGAACACCGGGGAGCTGTTTTTT. This sequence encodes CASSSRGQANTGELFF.

J is TRBJ2-1 and V is TRBV7-9; no clear D. The CDR3 spans 15 residues. Germline V lookup: CDR1 SEHNR, CDR2 FQNEAQ (reference sequence). The ends were cut back, 4 bases at V and 2 bases at J, with 12 bases in the middle. The chain's CDR3 is CASSSAATPYNEQFF. As DNA, the CDR3 is TGTGCCAGCAGCTCCGCTGCTACCCCCTACAATGAGCAGTTCTTC. Together with reference TRBV7-9 and TRBJ2-1, the CDR3 gives the full variable domain: DTGVSQNPRHKITKRGQNVTFRCDPISEHNRLYWYRQTLGQGPEFLTYFQNEAQLEKSRLLSDRFSAERPKGSFSTLEIQRTEQGDSAMYLCASSSAATPYNEQFFGPGTRLTVL.